Reported below is one T cell receptor beta chain. The data derive from a study of blood T cell repertoires in COVID-19. As for the study in general: The cDNA or gDNA used as material had been derived from T cells, B-cell-depleted T cells, or PBMCs.

Assay: immunoSEQ multiplex PCR; the TCRdb copy retains only in-frame clones and omits some. The sample includes 180,000 or so clones, over 80% seen only once; the top ten take about an eighth. Germline values: CDR1 SEHNR, CDR2 FQNEAQ (reference sequence). Between the trimmed V and J ends, which lost 10 bases and 0 bases, there was a span of 15 bases. The CDR3 covers 15 residues. The sequence was obtained from a woman aged 55-70 years who had recovered from COVID-19. This chain joins TRBV7-9 and TRBJ2-2; TRBD2 is a possible D gene (7 bases). The sample taken for sequencing was PBMCs or T cells enriched from blood (not recorded which). DNA for the CDR3: TGTGCCAAACAGAGGGAGGGGGCGAACACCGGGGAGCTGTTTTTT. Translated, it gives CAKQREGANTGELFF.